This T cell receptor beta chain was captured in a study of T-cell memory formation after mild COVID-19. Points from the study as a whole: Clones that contracted clustered mainly in CM and EM if CD4+ and in EMRA if CD8+. Some responding clones appeared in pre-infection memory, suggesting cross-reactive memory joined.

For this clonotype: The antigen is unknown.

TCRdb re-called the 5' RACE reads with MiXCR, one entry per CDR3 protein. The sample lists fewer than 350,000 distinct CDR3 sequences; 13% to 15% were seen once. V was trimmed by 7 bases and J by 6 bases, leaving 10 bases between them. This CDR3 has 12 amino acids. Looked up from germline, CDR1 is PRHDT and CDR2 is FYEKMQ (reference sequence). This sequence originates from a man aged 18 to 30 who had mild COVID-19 (a few samples of this study predate the infection). Cell type and time point are not known. This sequence joins TRBV13 and TRBJ2-1, with TRBD2 as a possible D gene (5 bases). The source material was PBMCs or a T cell subset sorted from them (not recorded which). CDR3 nucleotide sequence: TGTGCCAGCATTGGACTGCGCAATGAGCAGTTCTTC. The encoded protein is CASIGLRNEQFF.